These T cell receptor beta chains were read from a single sample in a study of blood T cell repertoires in COVID-19. The repertoire was sequenced with immunoSEQ multiplex PCR; TCRdb's copy has only in-frame clones and lacks some. The sample yields about 130,000 clones, 85% to 90% seen once. The source material was peripheral blood. These receptors originate from a woman older than 75 with COVID-19, enrolled during active disease. Both conserved end residues are part of each CDR3. D genes are given only for firm matches. Expanded clones are given a class, and other clones once, few, many or no size at all.

j_call v_call clone_size d_call cdr3_nt cdr3_aa
TRBJ2-2 TRBV27 . . TGTGCCAGCAGTTTTGGAGCGGCTAACACCGGGGAGCTGTTTTTT CASSFGAANTGELFF
TRBJ1-3 TRBV2 . . TGTGCCAGCATGTTGGGGAGCAATTCTGGAAACACCATATATTTT CASMLGSNSGNTIYF
TRBJ1-2 TRBV19 once TRBD1 TGTGCCAGTAGCAGGACAGGTACCTATGGCTACACCTTC CASSRTGTYGYTF
TRBJ2-3 TRBV6-2/TRBV6-3 . TRBD2 TGTGCCAGCAGTTACTCGCCGTGGACTAGCGGCTTCACAGATACGCAGTATTTT CASSYSPWTSGFTDTQYF
TRBJ1-2 TRBV3-1/TRBV3-2 . TRBD1 TGTGCCAGCAGCCTAGGGACAGGCGGCTACACCTTC CASSLGTGGYTF
TRBJ2-1 TRBV5-4 once . TGTGCCAGCAGGCGGCCGGGAGCCCCTTCTGCGGATAATGAGCAGTTCTTC CASRRPGAPSADNEQFF
TRBJ1-1 TRBV5-1 . TRBD1 TGCGCCAGCAGCGATAGGACAGGGGGCGGCACTGAAGCTTTCTTT CASSDRTGGGTEAFF
TRBJ1-2 TRBV19 . TRBD1 TGTGCCAGTAGATTTTCCGGGACAGGCAACTATGGCTACACCTTC CASRFSGTGNYGYTF
TRBJ1-4 TRBV7-2 . . TGTGCCAGCAGCTTCGGGAGTAATGAAAAACTGTTTTTT CASSFGSNEKLFF
TRBJ2-3 TRBV15 . TRBD2 TGTGCCACCAGCAGAAGACTAGCGGGAGCTGCCACAGATACGCAGTATTTT CATSRRLAGAATDTQYF
TRBJ2-1 TRBV5-6 . TRBD2 TGTGCCAGCAGCGTGAGCGGGAGGGCCGTTAATGAGCAGTTCTTC CASSVSGRAVNEQFF
TRBJ2-7 TRBV19 once . TGTGCCAGTAGTAATCAGGGAACCTACGAGCAGTACTTC CASSNQGTYEQYF
TRBJ1-1 TRBV7-9 . TRBD1 TGTGCCAGCAGCTCAACAGGGGCTGAAGCTTTCTTT CASSSTGAEAFF
TRBJ1-6 TRBV4-3 . . TGCGCCAGCAGCCAAGACCCCACGGGGAGTACTTCACCCCTCCACTTT CASSQDPTGSTSPLHF
TRBJ2-7 TRBV27 once TRBD2 TGTGCCAGCAGCCCAGCAGGGCTAGCGGGGCCCTACGAGCAGTACTTC CASSPAGLAGPYEQYF
TRBJ2-5 TRBV2 once . TGTGCCACTACCCAGGGATCAGAGACCCAGTACTTC CATTQGSETQYF
TRBJ1-4 TRBV19 . . TGTGCCAGCCACAGGGTGTTGAATGAAAAACTGTTTTTT CASHRVLNEKLFF